One and the same sample provided the 17 T cell receptor beta chains below, sequenced in a study of cytomegalovirus exposure and HLA in healthy donors. The PCR made use of 60 Vbeta and 13 Jbeta primers. TCRdb's copy holds only in-frame clones and misses some; the assay was immunoSEQ multiplex PCR. This table holds roughly 180,000 clones, around 70% found once. The sample was PBMCs. These receptors came from a male donor in good health and CMV-seronegative.

This chain joins TRBV27 and TRBJ1-3, with TRBD1 matching over 8 bases. The CDR3 contains 13 residues. V lost 9 bases, J lost 2 bases, and 3 bases stayed unmatched. Germline CDR1 reads MNHEY; CDR2 reads SMNVEV (reference sequence). This chain's CDR3 is CASGQGAGNTIYF. In DNA, the CDR3 is TGTGCCAGTGGACAGGGCGCTGGAAACACCATATATTTT.

The chain is built from TRBV6-5 and TRBJ1-6, with D possibly TRBD1 on 6 matching bases. CDR1 is MNHEY, CDR2 SVGAGI, per germline. Trimming left V 0 bases short and J 4 bases short, with 7 bases between. The CDR3 runs 15 residues. In nucleotides, the CDR3 is TGTGCCAGCAGTTACTCGGGGGCTTATAATTCACCCCTCCACTTT. It yields the protein CASSYSGAYNSPLHF.

The chain recombines TRBV5-1 with TRBJ1-3, with 9 bases matching TRBD1. The CDR3 spans 15 residues. Germline CDR1 is SGHRS and CDR2 is YFSETQ. The V and J ends lost 4 bases and 4 bases, in that order; junction bases with no gene match: 6. In DNA form, the CDR3 reads TGCGCCAGCAGCCCGGGACAGGGTCCCGGAAACACCATATATTTT. Amino acids: CASSPGQGPGNTIYF.

The V gene is TRBV4-2, the J gene TRBJ2-1, with D maybe TRBD2 (6 bases). CDR3 length: 17 residues. Germline-derived CDR1 and CDR2 are LGHNA and YNFKEQ. The V end lost 3 bases, the J end lost 1 base, and 16 bases lay between the germline ends. The CDR3 region is CASSQGPLLASYNEQFF. The DNA of the CDR3 is TGTGCCAGCAGCCAGGGGCCGCTACTAGCATCCTACAATGAGCAGTTCTTC.

This clone appeared a single time. This rearrangement joins TRBV7-3 to TRBJ2-1; TRBD2 agrees at 9 bases. CDR1 and CDR2 (germline): SGHTA, FQGTGA. This CDR3 is built from 15 residues. V was clipped by 3 bases and J by 5 bases; unmatched bases: 5. The CDR3: CASSFWASGDNEQFF. CDR3 coding DNA: TGTGCCAGCAGCTTTTGGGCTAGCGGGGACAATGAGCAGTTCTTC.

This clone was counted a few times. The chain couples TRBV9 to TRBJ2-1; D may be TRBD2 (6 bases). Trimming removed 0 bases from V and 10 bases from J, with 17 bases in between. Germline-derived CDR1 and CDR2 are SGDLS and YYNGEE. CDR3 length: 15 amino acids. The CDR3 region is CASSVDLLLAREQFF. Written as DNA, the CDR3 is TGTGCCAGCAGCGTAGACCTGCTCCTAGCGCGCGAGCAGTTCTTC.

The chain recombines TRBV5-5 with TRBJ2-2, with 10 bases matching TRBD2. CDR1 and CDR2 (germline): SGHKS, YYEKEE (reference sequence). V was pared by 0 bases and J by 3 bases, with 5 bases of the junction left unmatched. The CDR3 has 17 amino acids. The CDR3 region is CASSLGVAGGDTGELFF. CDR3 coding DNA: TGTGCCAGCAGCTTGGGGGTAGCGGGAGGCGACACCGGGGAGCTGTTTTTT.

The rearrangement joins TRBV15 to TRBJ2-5, with a tentative D call TRBD2 (5 bases). The CDR3 consists of 17 residues. V gave up 2 bases and J gave up 4 bases, with 20 bases separating them. Germline V gene lookup returns CDR1 LNHNV and CDR2 YYDKDF (reference sequence). The CDR3 DNA follows: TGTGCCACCAGCAGAAATCTCCCTACGGCTAGCTCAGAGACCCAGTACTTC. This sequence encodes CATSRNLPTASSETQYF. Supplemented by reference TRBV15 and TRBJ2-5, the full variable domain reads DAMVIQNPRYQVTQFGKPVTLSCSQTLNHNVMYWYQQKSSQAPKLLFHYYDKDFNNEADTPDNFQSRRPNTSFCFLDIRSPGLGDTAMYLCATSRNLPTASSETQYFGPGTRLLVL.

The J gene is TRBJ2-5, the V gene TRBV30; the D is unclear. The assigned J gene may be wrong: the sequence end matches TRBJ2-7 better. CDR3 size: 16 residues. Germline V gives CDR1 GTSNPN, CDR2 SVGIG (reference sequence). The CDR3 DNA sequence: TGTGCCTGGAGTGTCTACGGTTCTTCTAGCTCCTACGAGCAGTACTTC. This sequence encodes CAWSVYGSSSSYEQYF.

The rearrangement links TRBV7-2 to TRBJ2-7; D unresolved. The V end lost 1 base, the J end lost 5 bases, and 6 bases lay between the germline ends. This CDR3 has 12 residues. Germline V gene lookup returns CDR1 SGHTA and CDR2 FQGNSA. CDR3 sequence reads: CASSLGHHEQYF. CDR3 bases: TGTGCCAGCAGCTTAGGACACCACGAGCAGTACTTC.

This sequence joins TRBV6-5 and TRBJ1-3; D unresolved. Germline V gives CDR1 MNHEY, CDR2 SVGAGI. This CDR3 region has 14 residues. V was shortened by 8 bases and J by 0 bases, with 11 bases between the two germline ends. The CDR3 reads CASGQSNSGNTIYF. In DNA, the CDR3 is TGTGCCAGCGGGCAGTCCAACTCTGGAAACACCATATATTTT.

The chain combines TRBV6-1 with TRBJ1-1, with TRBD1 matching 7 bases. The CDR3 extends over 14 amino acids. With V trimmed by 2 bases and J by 0 bases, 0 bases remained unmatched. The germline V gene has CDR1 MNHNS and CDR2 SASEGT. The CDR3 DNA follows: TGTGCCAGCAGTGAAACAGGGGTGAACACTGAAGCTTTCTTT. Amino acids: CASSETGVNTEAFF.

This chain connects TRBV6-5 to TRBJ1-2, with a weak D call TRBD1 (6 bases). Germline CDR1 and CDR2: MNHEY and SVGAGI. The CDR3 consists of 14 residues. V lost 0 bases, J lost 3 bases, and 8 bases lay in between. CDR3 sequence: CASSYSDRYYGYTF. The CDR3 region has the DNA TGTGCCAGCAGTTACTCGGACAGATACTATGGCTACACCTTC.

This clone showed up just once. The CDR3: CASTPGYRGGDEQYF. Here the CDR3 DNA reads TGTGCCAGCACCCCCGGATACAGGGGAGGCGACGAGCAGTACTTC. The chain has TRBV6-1 and TRBJ2-7, with D possibly TRBD1 on 7 matching bases. CDR1 and CDR2 from the germline V gene are MNHNS and SASEGT. The V end lost 7 bases, the J end lost 5 bases, and 21 bases lay between the germline ends. The CDR3 is 15 amino acids.

Points on this clone: At one end, the junction sequence differs from germline, possibly due to a read error. The chain employs TRBV15 and TRBJ1-4; D is perhaps TRBD1 (5 bases). This CDR3 comprises 15 residues. CDR1 and CDR2 (germline): LNHNV, YYDKDF (reference sequence). The DNA of the CDR3 is TGTGCCACCGGCAGAGATCCTGGGGGGTATGAAAAACTGTTTTTT. Its protein product is CATGRDPGGYEKLFF.

The CDR3 reads CASSPEGESSYEQYF. The CDR3 DNA reads TGTGCCAGCAGCCCGGAGGGAGAAAGCTCCTACGAGCAGTACTTC. This chain joins TRBV9 and TRBJ2-7; perhaps TRBD2 as D (6 bases). The CDR3 is 15 residues long. Trimming took 4 bases from V and 0 from J, leaving 14 bases between them. Germline V gives CDR1 SGDLS, CDR2 YYNGEE.

This clone has just one count. The V and J genes are TRBV10-3 and TRBJ2-5, with TRBD1 identical over 8 bases. With V trimmed by 0 bases and J by 6 bases, 9 bases remained unmatched. This CDR3 is built from 16 residues. Germline values: CDR1 ENHRY, CDR2 SYGVKD. In DNA form, the CDR3 reads TGTGCCATCAGTGAGTCCCCGGACAGGGTTGGTAAGACCCAGTACTTC. Translated: CAISESPDRVGKTQYF.